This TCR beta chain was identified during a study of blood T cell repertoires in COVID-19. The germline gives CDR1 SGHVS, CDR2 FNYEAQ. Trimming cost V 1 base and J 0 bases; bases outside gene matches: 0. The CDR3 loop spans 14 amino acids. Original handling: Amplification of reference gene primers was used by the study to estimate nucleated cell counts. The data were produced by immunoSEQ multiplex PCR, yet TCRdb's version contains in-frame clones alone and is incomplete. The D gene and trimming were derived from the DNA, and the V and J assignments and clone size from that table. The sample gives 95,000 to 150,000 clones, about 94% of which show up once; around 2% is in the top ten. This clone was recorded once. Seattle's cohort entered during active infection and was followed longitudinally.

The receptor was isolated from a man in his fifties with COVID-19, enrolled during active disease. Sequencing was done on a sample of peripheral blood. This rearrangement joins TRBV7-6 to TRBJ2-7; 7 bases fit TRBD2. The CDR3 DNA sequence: TGTGCCAGCAGCTTAGGGACTAGCTCCTACGAGCAGTACTTC. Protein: CASSLGTSSYEQYF.